One and the same sample provided the 27 T cell receptor beta chains below, sequenced in a study of blood T cell repertoires in COVID-19 (TCRdb year 2020). Libraries were constructed by the immunoSEQ multiplex PCR assay. TCRdb's version of the immuneACCESS table is confined to in-frame rearrangements and falls short of the full clone set. An unresolved V gene accounts for under half of the shortfall where checked; the remainder is of unknown origin. The sample table holds more than 85,000 clones, of which about 89% were seen once. Of the sample, about 3.2% falls within the top ten clones. The source material was peripheral blood. All receptors come from a woman aged 70-85 years with acute or convalescent COVID-19.

V and J are TRBV6-5 and TRBJ2-1; possibly TRBD1 for D (6 bases). The CDR3 has 15 amino acids. Per the germline V gene, CDR1 is MNHEY and CDR2 is SVGAGI. Trimming shortened V by 2 bases and J by 9 bases, and 17 bases separated the two germline ends. The CDR3 region has the DNA TGTGCCAGCAGTTACGGAAGGCAGGGGAGTAGTGAGCAGTTCTTC. This codes for CASSYGRQGSSEQFF.

V and J are TRBV5-1 and TRBJ2-3; 13 bases fit TRBD2. Germline assignment: CDR1 SGHRS and CDR2 YFSETQ. V shed 5 bases, J shed 4 bases, and the junction held 1 base outside the gene matches. This CDR3 is 14 amino acids long. This CDR3 reads CASRLAGGSDTQYF. CDR3 coding DNA: TGCGCCAGCAGACTAGCGGGGGGGTCAGATACGCAGTATTTT. Together with reference TRBV5-1 and TRBJ2-3, the CDR3 gives the full variable domain: KAGVTQTPRYLIKTRGQQVTLSCSPISGHRSVSWYQQTPGQGLQFLFEYFSETQRNKGNFPGRFSGRQFSNSRSEMNVSTLELGDSALYLCASRLAGGSDTQYFGPGTRLTVL.

The CDR3 DNA reads as TGCGCCAGCAGCTTCCTTGCGGGTGGGGTGCCTGAGCAGTTCTTC. This translates into CASSFLAGGVPEQFF. The chain uses TRBV5-1 and TRBJ2-1, with D maybe TRBD2 (5 bases). Trimming pared 2 bases from V and 9 bases from J, leaving 18 bases between. The germline gives CDR1 SGHRS, CDR2 YFSETQ. This CDR3 has 15 residues.

This clone was found once. The chain links TRBV7-9 to TRBJ1-2, with D perhaps matching TRBD1 (6 bases). Trimming cost V 1 base and J 4 bases, with 10 bases left between them. Germline values: CDR1 SEHNR, CDR2 FQNEAQ (reference sequence). The CDR3 loop spans 14 amino acids. The CDR3 here is CASSLGQAPYGYTF. As DNA, the CDR3 is TGTGCCAGCAGCTTAGGACAGGCACCCTATGGCTACACCTTC.

V is TRBV7-2 and J is TRBJ2-6, with 7 bases fitting TRBD1. The CDR3 loop spans 19 amino acids. Germline V CDR1 and CDR2: SGHTA, FQGNSA. Trimming removed 2 bases from V and 0 bases from J; junction bases left unmatched: 10. CDR3 residues: CASSLFRLPGGSGANVLTF. CDR3 bases: TGTGCCAGCAGCTTATTTCGCCTTCCAGGGGGCTCTGGGGCCAACGTCCTGACTTTC.

The rearrangement joins TRBV28 to TRBJ1-5, with D possibly being TRBD1 (5 bases). Germline CDR1 and CDR2: MDHEN and SYDVKM. Trimming removed 5 bases from V and 2 bases from J, with 31 bases in between. The CDR3 sequence is 21 residues long. CDR3 sequence: CASSPPWAGLVSTIGNQPQHF. The CDR3 nucleotides read TGTGCCAGCAGTCCTCCCTGGGCAGGGTTGGTCTCGACCATTGGCAATCAGCCCCAGCATTTT.

This chain links TRBV5-4 with TRBJ2-3; the match to TRBD2 covers 7 bases. CDR1 is SGHNT and CDR2 is YYREEE in the germline V gene (reference sequence). The CDR3 runs 15 residues. V shed 2 bases, J shed 0 bases, and the junction held 3 bases outside the gene matches. DNA of the CDR3: TGTGCCAGCAGCTTTTCTAGCGGAAGCACAGATACGCAGTATTTT. Protein product: CASSFSSGSTDTQYF.

This clone was recorded once. The V gene is TRBV6-1, the J gene TRBJ1-3, with D possibly TRBD1 on 6 matching bases. This CDR3 is 17 amino acids long. CDR1 is MNHNS, CDR2 SASEGT, per germline. V was clipped by 2 bases and J by 0 bases, with 14 bases between them. This CDR3 is CASSESGGANSGNTIYF. CDR3 DNA: TGTGCCAGCAGTGAATCGGGGGGCGCGAACTCTGGAAACACCATATATTTT.

The chain carries TRBV28 and TRBJ1-5; D is ambiguous. V shed 7 bases and J shed 11 bases, with 21 bases lying between them. Germline lookup yields CDR1 MDHEN and CDR2 SYDVKM. CDR3 length: 14 residues. CDR3 residues: CASNTREGFRAQHF. CDR3 nucleotide sequence: TGTGCCAGCAATACTAGGGAGGGCTTTCGGGCCCAGCATTTT.

The chain has TRBV3-1 (or the pseudogene TRBV3-2) and TRBJ1-1, with 7 bases identical to TRBD1. Looked up from germline, CDR1 is LGHDT and CDR2 is YNNKEL (reference sequence). This CDR3 spans 14 amino acids. The trim removed 6 bases at V and 2 bases at J, leaving 6 bases unmatched. As DNA, the CDR3 is TGTGCCAGCAGACCACAGGGGATCAACACTGAAGCTTTCTTT. The encoded protein is CASRPQGINTEAFF.

The chain couples TRBV18 to TRBJ2-5; 9 bases map to TRBD1. The CDR3 spans 14 residues. Trimming at V came to 5 bases and at J to 5 bases, leaving 6 bases not matched to a gene. Looked up from germline, CDR1 is KGHSH and CDR2 is LQKENI. CDR3 in DNA: TGTGCCAGCTCATCCCGGACAGGGGTTGAGACCCAGTACTTC. This sequence encodes CASSSRTGVETQYF. Supplemented by reference TRBV18 and TRBJ2-5, the full variable domain reads NAGVMQNPRHLVRRRGQEARLRCSPMKGHSHVYWYRQLPEEGLKFMVYLQKENIIDESGMPKERFSAEFPKEGPSILRIQQVVRGDSAAYFCASSSRTGVETQYFGPGTRLLVL.

The chain employs TRBV5-6 and TRBJ2-5; the match to TRBD2 covers 8 bases. Losses at the gene ends were 1 base for V and 5 bases for J; bases not matched to a gene: 10. The CDR3 has 16 residues. CDR1 and CDR2 from the germline V gene are SGHDT and YYEEEE. The CDR3 nucleotides read TGTGCCAGCAGCTTGCGGGGCGGGGGGACCTCCGAGACCCAGTACTTC. The encoded protein is CASSLRGGGTSETQYF.

The chain employs TRBV2 and TRBJ1-4, with TRBD1 matching 7 bases. This CDR3 has 15 residues. Germline V CDR1 and CDR2: SNHLY, FYNNEI. The V segment lost 6 bases and the J segment 0 bases; nucleotides outside the gene matches: 4. The CDR3 is CASRATGATNEKLFF. In nucleotides, the CDR3 is TGTGCCAGCAGAGCTACAGGGGCAACTAATGAAAAACTGTTTTTT.

The genes are TRBV4-1 and TRBJ1-2; the D gene is possibly TRBD1 (6 bases). There are 15 residues in the CDR3. Between the trimmed V and J ends, which lost 3 bases and 4 bases, there was a span of 15 bases. Germline V lookup: CDR1 MGHRA, CDR2 YSYEKL. CDR3 amino acids: CASSHRQAFTYGYTF. CDR3 DNA: TGCGCCAGCAGCCACCGACAGGCCTTCACCTATGGCTACACCTTC.

The rearrangement joins TRBV10-2 to TRBJ2-7, with 8 nucleotides matching TRBD2. Trimming removed 10 bases from V and 7 bases from J; junction bases left unmatched: 12. Germline-derived CDR1 and CDR2 are WSHSY and SAAADI. The CDR3 is 13 residues long. Written as DNA, the CDR3 is TGCGCCACCCGGGGGGGTCTAGCTGAGGAGCAGTACTTC. Translation gives CATRGGLAEEQYF.

This clone was seen only once. The chain employs TRBV27 and TRBJ1-5, with a tentative D call TRBD1 (5 bases). Germline CDR1 reads MNHEY; CDR2 reads SMNVEV (reference sequence). The CDR3 consists of 15 residues. V lost 8 bases and J 2 bases, leaving 16 bases between the germline ends. Here the CDR3 reads CASGREGWGNQPQHF. CDR3 coding DNA: TGTGCCAGCGGCAGGGAAGGTTGGGGCAATCAGCCCCAGCATTTT.

This clone was counted only a few times. The V and J genes are TRBV6-5 and TRBJ1-3; maybe TRBD1 (5 bases). This CDR3 region has 13 residues. V was pared by 8 bases and J by 0 bases, with 8 bases between. Germline CDR1 MNHEY, CDR2 SVGAGI. DNA for the CDR3: TGTGCCAGCGGACAAAGCTCTGGAAACACCATATATTTT. This sequence encodes CASGQSSGNTIYF.

Only one count was recorded for this clone. CDR3 loop: CASSPQTYNSPLHF. The CDR3, as DNA: TGTGCCAGCAGCCCACAGACCTATAATTCACCCCTCCACTTT. The chain carries TRBV7-8 and TRBJ1-6; D unclear. Trimming cost V 5 bases and J 2 bases, with 7 bases left between them. The germline gives CDR1 SGHVS, CDR2 FQNEAQ. This CDR3 comprises 14 residues.

The chain carries TRBV6-5 and TRBJ1-4, with D perhaps matching TRBD1 (5 bases). The ends were cut back, 6 bases at V and 8 bases at J, with 10 bases in the middle. The CDR3 is made up of 12 amino acids. CDR1 is MNHEY, CDR2 SVGAGI, per germline. CDR3: CASRGQREKLFF. The CDR3 coding sequence is TGTGCCAGCAGAGGACAAAGAGAAAAACTGTTTTTT.

The chain carries TRBV15 and TRBJ1-4, with D possibly matching TRBD1 (5 bases). This CDR3 has 14 residues. The V and J ends lost 5 bases and 4 bases respectively, with 11 bases between them. From germline, CDR1 is LNHNV and CDR2 YYDKDF (reference sequence). CDR3 nucleotide sequence: TGTGCCACCAGCGTGACAGCTAATAATGAAAAACTGTTTTTT. Its translation: CATSVTANNEKLFF.

Comment on this clone: Other DNA sequences in this specimen translate into the identical CDR3. The V gene is TRBV19, the J gene TRBJ2-7, with 9 positions matching TRBD2. Germline V gives CDR1 LNHDA, CDR2 SQIVND (reference sequence). Trimming at V came to 4 bases and at J to 4 bases, leaving 5 bases not matched to a gene. This CDR3 region has 14 residues. CDR3 residues: CASSNSGRSYEQYF. As DNA, the CDR3 is TGTGCCAGTAGTAACAGCGGGAGGTCTTACGAGCAGTACTTC.

This chain links TRBV2 with TRBJ1-1; no clear D gene. The CDR3 is 17 residues long. The germline gives CDR1 SNHLY, CDR2 FYNNEI. Trimming took off 5 bases at V and 0 bases at J, with 19 bases between the two ends. The CDR3 reads CASSIFPAGPMNTEAFF. The CDR3 DNA sequence: TGTGCCAGCAGTATCTTCCCTGCGGGCCCTATGAACACTGAAGCTTTCTTT.

This sequence joins TRBV2 and TRBJ1-5; 9 positions match TRBD1. J gave up 6 bases and V 2 bases, and 5 bases lay outside the gene matches. Germline V lookup: CDR1 SNHLY, CDR2 FYNNEI. There are 15 residues in the CDR3. The CDR3 reads CASSERQGVGQPQHF. Written as DNA, the CDR3 is TGTGCCAGCAGTGAAAGACAGGGGGTCGGTCAGCCCCAGCATTTT.

V gene TRBV29-1 combines with J gene TRBJ1-5, with D perhaps TRBD1 (5 bases). Trimming removed 7 bases from V and 4 bases from J, with 20 bases in between. Germline V lookup: CDR1 SQVTM, CDR2 ANQGSEA. The CDR3 spans 15 residues. CDR3 protein: CSAGTHRVYNQPQHF. DNA of the CDR3: TGCAGCGCCGGGACTCATCGAGTTTATAATCAGCCCCAGCATTTT.

This chain's CDR3 is CASSELGDYGYTF. The DNA of the CDR3 is TGTGCCAGCAGTGAGCTCGGGGACTATGGCTACACCTTC. The V and J genes are TRBV6-1 and TRBJ1-2; D call uncertain. The CDR3 totals 13 residues. From germline, CDR1 is MNHNS and CDR2 SASEGT. Trimming removed 3 bases at V and 3 bases at J, with 8 bases between.

This rearrangement joins TRBV9 to TRBJ1-2, with a weak D call TRBD1 (6 bases). Germline V gene lookup returns CDR1 SGDLS and CDR2 YYNGEE. This CDR3 is built from 16 residues. Trimming removed 0 bases at V and 7 bases at J, with 19 bases between. Here the CDR3 reads CASSVGGGGGPGGYTF. Here the CDR3 DNA reads TGTGCCAGCAGCGTAGGCGGCGGTGGGGGCCCGGGTGGCTACACCTTC.

This clone has only a few counts. This chain links TRBV5-5 with TRBJ1-5; 10 positions match TRBD1. Per germline, CDR1 SGHKS and CDR2 YYEKEE (reference sequence). CDR3 size: 17 residues. Losses at the gene ends were 1 base for V and 1 base for J; bases not matched to a gene: 5. The CDR3 is CASSLKWTGGSNQPQHF. The CDR3 bases are TGTGCCAGCAGCTTGAAGTGGACAGGGGGAAGCAATCAGCCCCAGCATTTT. Full variable domain (missing parts from reference TRBV5-5 and TRBJ1-5): DAGVTQSPTHLIKTRGQQVTLRCSPISGHKSVSWYQQVLGQGPQFIFQYYEKEERGRGNFPDRFSARQFPNYSSELNVNALLLGDSALYLCASSLKWTGGSNQPQHFGDGTRLSIL.